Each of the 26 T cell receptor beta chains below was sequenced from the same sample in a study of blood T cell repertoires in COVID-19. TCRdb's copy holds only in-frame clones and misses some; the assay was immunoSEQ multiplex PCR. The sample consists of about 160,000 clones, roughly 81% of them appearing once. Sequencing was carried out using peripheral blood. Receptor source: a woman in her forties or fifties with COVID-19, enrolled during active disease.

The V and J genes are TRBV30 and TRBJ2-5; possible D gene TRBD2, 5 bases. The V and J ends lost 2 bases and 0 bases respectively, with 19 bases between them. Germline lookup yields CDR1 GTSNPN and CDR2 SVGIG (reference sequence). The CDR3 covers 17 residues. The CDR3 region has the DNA TGTGCCTGGAGTTCCGCCCGTACGGGGTTTTACCAAGAGACCCAGTACTTC. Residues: CAWSSARTGFYQETQYF.

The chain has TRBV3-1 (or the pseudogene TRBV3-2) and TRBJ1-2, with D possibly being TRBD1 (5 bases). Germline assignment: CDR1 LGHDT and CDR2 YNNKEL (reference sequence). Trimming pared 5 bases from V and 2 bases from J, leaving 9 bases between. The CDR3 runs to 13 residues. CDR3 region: CASSSWGNYGYTF. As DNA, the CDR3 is TGTGCCAGCAGCAGCTGGGGCAACTATGGCTACACCTTC.

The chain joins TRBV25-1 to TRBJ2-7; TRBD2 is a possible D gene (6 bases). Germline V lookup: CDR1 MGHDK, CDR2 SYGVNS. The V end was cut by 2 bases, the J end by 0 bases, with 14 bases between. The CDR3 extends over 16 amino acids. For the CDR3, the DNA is TGTGCCAGCAGTGAAACGGTCATCGGGGGCTCCTACGAGCAGTACTTC. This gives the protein CASSETVIGGSYEQYF.

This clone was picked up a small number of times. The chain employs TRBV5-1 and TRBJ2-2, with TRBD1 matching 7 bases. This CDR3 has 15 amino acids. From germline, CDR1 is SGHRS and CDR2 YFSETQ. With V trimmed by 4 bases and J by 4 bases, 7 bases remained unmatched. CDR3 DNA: TGCGCCAGCAGCAAGACAGGGTTGGGCACCGGGGAGCTGTTTTTT. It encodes CASSKTGLGTGELFF. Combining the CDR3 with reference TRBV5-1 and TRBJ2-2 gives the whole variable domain KAGVTQTPRYLIKTRGQQVTLSCSPISGHRSVSWYQQTPGQGLQFLFEYFSETQRNKGNFPGRFSGRQFSNSRSEMNVSTLELGDSALYLCASSKTGLGTGELFFGEGSRLTVL.

CDR3 DNA sequence: TGTGCTAGTGGTTTCCGTAGTACGCAGTATTTT. Translated: CASGFRSTQYF. This rearrangement joins TRBV12-5 to TRBJ2-3; D remains unclear. Trimming shortened V by 3 bases and J by 8 bases, and 6 bases separated the two germline ends. The CDR3 length is 11 residues. Germline CDR1 LGHNT, CDR2 FRNRAP.

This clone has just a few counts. The CDR3 is CASSLRGSNYGYTF. CDR3 sequence (DNA): TGTGCCAGCAGCTTGCGTGGCAGTAACTATGGCTACACCTTC. This rearrangement joins TRBV5-8 to TRBJ1-2; no clear D. This CDR3 comprises 14 residues. Germline V CDR1 and CDR2: SGHTS, YDEGEE. Trimming took 1 base from V and 1 from J, leaving 8 bases between them.

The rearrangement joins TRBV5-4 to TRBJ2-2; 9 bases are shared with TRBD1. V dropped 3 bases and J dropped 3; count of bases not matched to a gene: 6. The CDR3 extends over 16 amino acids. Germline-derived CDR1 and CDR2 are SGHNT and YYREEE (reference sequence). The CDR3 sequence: CASSWGQGSYTGELFF. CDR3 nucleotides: TGTGCCAGCAGCTGGGGACAGGGTTCCTACACCGGGGAGCTGTTTTTT.

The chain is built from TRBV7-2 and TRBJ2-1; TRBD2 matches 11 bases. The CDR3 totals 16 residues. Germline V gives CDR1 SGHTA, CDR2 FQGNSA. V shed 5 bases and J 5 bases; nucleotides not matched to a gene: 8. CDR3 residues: CASSARLAGLDNEQFF. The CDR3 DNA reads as TGTGCCAGCAGCGCAAGACTAGCGGGGCTGGACAATGAGCAGTTCTTC.

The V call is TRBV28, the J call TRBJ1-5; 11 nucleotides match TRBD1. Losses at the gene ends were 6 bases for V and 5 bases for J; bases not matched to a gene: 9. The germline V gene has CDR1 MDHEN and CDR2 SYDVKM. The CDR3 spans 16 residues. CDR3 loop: CASSPTLGQGDQPQHF. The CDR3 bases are TGTGCCAGCAGCCCAACCTTGGGACAGGGGGATCAGCCCCAGCATTTT.

Here the CDR3 DNA reads TGTGCCAGCAGTTTAGGCGGGGGGTTCTCCTACGAGCAGTACTTC. It yields the protein CASSLGGGFSYEQYF. The rearrangement links TRBV27 to TRBJ2-7, with TRBD2 identical over 8 bases. The CDR3 sequence is 15 residues long. The V gene's germline CDR1 is MNHEY and CDR2 SMNVEV (reference sequence). V trimming: 2 bases; J trimming: 0 bases; junction bases outside the gene matches: 3.

CDR3 loop: CASREGRDGYTF. The CDR3 bases are TGTGCCAGCAGGGAAGGCCGGGATGGCTACACCTTC. The chain has TRBV12-3 or TRBV12-4 and TRBJ1-2; D is unresolved. Deletions cut 6 bases from V and 6 bases from J, with 11 bases between. The CDR3 length is 12 residues.

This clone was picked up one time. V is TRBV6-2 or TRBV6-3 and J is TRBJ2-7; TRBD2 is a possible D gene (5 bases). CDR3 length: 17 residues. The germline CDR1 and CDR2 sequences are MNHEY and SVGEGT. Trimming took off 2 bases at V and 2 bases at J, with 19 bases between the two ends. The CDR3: CASSYRGSSVSTYEQYF. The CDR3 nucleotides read TGTGCCAGCAGTTACCGGGGTAGCTCAGTTTCCACCTACGAGCAGTACTTC.

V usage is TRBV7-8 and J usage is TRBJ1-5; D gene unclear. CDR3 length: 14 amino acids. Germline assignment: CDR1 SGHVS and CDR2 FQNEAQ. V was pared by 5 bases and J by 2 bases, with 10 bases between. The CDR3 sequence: CASSPLEGNQPQHF. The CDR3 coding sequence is TGTGCCAGCAGCCCCCTTGAGGGCAATCAGCCCCAGCATTTT.

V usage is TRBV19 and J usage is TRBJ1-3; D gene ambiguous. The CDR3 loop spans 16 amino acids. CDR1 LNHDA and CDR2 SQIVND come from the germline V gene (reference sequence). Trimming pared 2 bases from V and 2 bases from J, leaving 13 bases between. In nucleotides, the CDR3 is TGTGCCAGTAGTATATCGTCGGGGATCGCTGGAAACACCATATATTTT. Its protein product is CASSISSGIAGNTIYF.

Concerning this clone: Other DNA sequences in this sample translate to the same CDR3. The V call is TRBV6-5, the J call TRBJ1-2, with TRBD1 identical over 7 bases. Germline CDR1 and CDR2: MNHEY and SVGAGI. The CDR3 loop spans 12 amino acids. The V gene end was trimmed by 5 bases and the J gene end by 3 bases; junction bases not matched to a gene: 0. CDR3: CASSQGDYGYTF. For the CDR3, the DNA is TGTGCCAGCAGTCAGGGGGACTATGGCTACACCTTC.

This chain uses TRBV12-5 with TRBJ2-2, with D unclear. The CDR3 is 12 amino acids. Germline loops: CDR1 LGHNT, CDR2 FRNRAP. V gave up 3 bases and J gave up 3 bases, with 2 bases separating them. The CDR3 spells CASGFYTGELFF. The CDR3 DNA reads TGTGCTAGTGGTTTCTACACCGGGGAGCTGTTTTTT.

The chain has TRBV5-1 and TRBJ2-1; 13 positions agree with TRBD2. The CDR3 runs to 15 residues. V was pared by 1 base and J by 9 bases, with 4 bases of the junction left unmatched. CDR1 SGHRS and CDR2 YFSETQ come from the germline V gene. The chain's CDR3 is CASSLTSGGAGEQFF. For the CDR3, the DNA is TGCGCCAGCAGCTTGACTAGCGGGGGGGCCGGTGAGCAGTTCTTC.

The CDR3: CASTDRGDSPLHF. In DNA, the CDR3 is TGTGCCAGTACTGACAGGGGAGATTCACCCCTCCACTTT. The rearrangement links TRBV19 to TRBJ1-6, with 8 bases identical to TRBD1. The V and J ends lost 7 bases and 8 bases, in that order; junction bases with no gene match: 4. CDR1 is LNHDA and CDR2 is SQIVND in the germline V gene (reference sequence). This CDR3 comprises 13 residues.

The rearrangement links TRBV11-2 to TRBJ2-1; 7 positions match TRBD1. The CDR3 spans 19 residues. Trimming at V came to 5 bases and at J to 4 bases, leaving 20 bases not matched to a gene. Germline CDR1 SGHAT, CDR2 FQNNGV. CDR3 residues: CASSRNYRGQLKNYNEQFF. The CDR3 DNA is TGTGCCAGCAGCCGGAACTACAGGGGCCAACTTAAAAATTACAATGAGCAGTTCTTC.

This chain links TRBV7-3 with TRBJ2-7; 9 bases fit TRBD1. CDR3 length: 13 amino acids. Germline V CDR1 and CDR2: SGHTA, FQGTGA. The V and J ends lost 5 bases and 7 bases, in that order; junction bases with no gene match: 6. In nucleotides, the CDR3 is TGTGCCAGCAGCGAAGACAGGGGGTGGGAGCAGTACTTC. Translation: CASSEDRGWEQYF.

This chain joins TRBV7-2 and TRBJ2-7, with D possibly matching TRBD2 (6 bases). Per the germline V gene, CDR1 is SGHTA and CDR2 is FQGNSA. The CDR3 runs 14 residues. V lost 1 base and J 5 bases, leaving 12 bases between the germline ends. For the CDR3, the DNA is TGTGCCAGCAGCTTAGTCAGGGAGGTTGACGAGCAGTACTTC. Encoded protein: CASSLVREVDEQYF.

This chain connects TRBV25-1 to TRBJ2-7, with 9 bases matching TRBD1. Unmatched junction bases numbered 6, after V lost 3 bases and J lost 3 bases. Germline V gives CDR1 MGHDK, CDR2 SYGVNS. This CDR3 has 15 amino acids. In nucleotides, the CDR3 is TGTGCCAGCAGTGACGGACAGGGGTTGAACTACGAGCAGTACTTC. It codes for CASSDGQGLNYEQYF.

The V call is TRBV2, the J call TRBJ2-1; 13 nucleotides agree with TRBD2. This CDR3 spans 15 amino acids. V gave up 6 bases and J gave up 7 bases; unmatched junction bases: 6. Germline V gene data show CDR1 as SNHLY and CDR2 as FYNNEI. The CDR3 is CASSSLAGGHNEQFF. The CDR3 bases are TGTGCCAGCAGCTCACTAGCGGGGGGGCATAATGAGCAGTTCTTC.

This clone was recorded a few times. The CDR3 DNA reads TGTGCCAGTAGTACCCCCGGGACAGAATACGAGCAGTACTTC. Protein product: CASSTPGTEYEQYF. This sequence joins TRBV19 and TRBJ2-7; TRBD1 matches 7 bases. The V and J ends lost 4 bases and 4 bases, in that order; junction bases with no gene match: 7. This CDR3 contains 14 residues. Germline CDR1 is LNHDA and CDR2 is SQIVND (reference sequence). Full variable domain (rest looked up from reference TRBV19 and TRBJ2-7): DGGITQSPKYLFRKEGQNVTLSCEQNLNHDAMYWYRQDPGQGLRLIYYSQIVNDFQKGDIAEGYSVSREKKESFPLTVTSAQKNPTAFYLCASSTPGTEYEQYFGPGTRLTVT.

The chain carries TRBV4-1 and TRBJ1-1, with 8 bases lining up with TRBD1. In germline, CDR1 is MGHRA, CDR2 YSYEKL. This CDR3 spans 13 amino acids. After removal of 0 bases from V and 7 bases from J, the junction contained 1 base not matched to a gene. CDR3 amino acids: CASSQETGGEAFF. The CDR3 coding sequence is TGCGCCAGCAGCCAAGAAACAGGGGGTGAAGCTTTCTTT.

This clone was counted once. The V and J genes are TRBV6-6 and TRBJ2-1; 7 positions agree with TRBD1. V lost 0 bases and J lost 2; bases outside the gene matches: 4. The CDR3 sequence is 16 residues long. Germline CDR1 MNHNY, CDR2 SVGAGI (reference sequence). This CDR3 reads CASSYSYQGAYNEQFF. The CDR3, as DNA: TGTGCCAGCAGTTACTCGTACCAGGGGGCCTACAATGAGCAGTTCTTC.